The 6 T cell receptor beta chains reported below all come from one sample, sequenced in a study of blood T cell repertoires in COVID-19. Using immunoSEQ multiplex PCR, the repertoire was profiled, and TCRdb retains in-frame clones only, with some absent. The sample yields 200,000 to 300,000 clones, around 92% seen once. The specimen sequenced was PBMCs or T cells enriched from blood (not recorded which). The receptors here all came from a young woman with acute COVID-19.

The chain links TRBV10-1 to TRBJ1-2; D is perhaps TRBD1 (5 bases). Germline lookup yields CDR1 WNHNN and CDR2 SYGVQD (reference sequence). The CDR3 length is 13 residues. The V end lost 0 bases, the J end lost 6 bases, and 8 bases lay between the germline ends. The CDR3 loop reads CASSESTDNGYTF. The CDR3, as DNA: TGCGCCAGCAGTGAGTCGACAGACAATGGCTACACCTTC.

V usage is TRBV20-1 and J usage is TRBJ1-2, with unresolved D. V was pared by 3 bases and J by 14 bases, with 13 bases between. CDR1 and CDR2 from the germline V gene are DFQATT and SNEGSKA (reference sequence). This CDR3 is 10 amino acids long. The CDR3 loop reads CSASDFARTF. The CDR3, as DNA: TGCAGTGCTAGTGACTTTGCGAGGACCTTC.

V and J are TRBV24-1 and TRBJ2-7, with 9 bases matching TRBD1. Trimming at V came to 3 bases and at J to 6 bases, leaving 11 bases not matched to a gene. This CDR3 has 16 residues. Germline V CDR1 and CDR2: KGHDR, SFDVKD. The CDR3 reads CATSDAGTGFFGEQYF. In DNA, the CDR3 is TGTGCCACCAGTGATGCCGGGACAGGGTTCTTTGGCGAGCAGTACTTC.

The sample holds a few counts of this clone. The J gene is TRBJ1-2, the V gene TRBV6-1, with 7 bases aligning to TRBD1. V shed 3 bases and J 5 bases; nucleotides not matched to a gene: 3. Germline lookup yields CDR1 MNHNS and CDR2 SASEGT. The CDR3 extends over 13 amino acids. The CDR3 DNA reads as TGTGCCAGCAGTGAGGGACAGCCTTATGGCTACACCTTC. This encodes CASSEGQPYGYTF.

The chain has TRBV6-5 and TRBJ1-6; a weak D match, TRBD1 (5 bases). CDR3 size: 15 residues. Germline CDR1 reads MNHEY; CDR2 reads SVGAGI. V lost 1 base to trimming and J lost 10 bases, with 14 bases between them. The CDR3 loop is CASSYFQGSQSPLHF. CDR3 nucleotide sequence: TGTGCCAGCAGTTACTTTCAGGGTAGTCAATCACCCCTCCACTTT.

The rearrangement links TRBV10-3 to TRBJ1-5, with TRBD1 matching 7 bases. The junction had 3 bases not matched to a gene; V was cut back by 3 bases and J by 4 bases. The CDR3 extends over 14 amino acids. Germline assignment: CDR1 ENHRY and CDR2 SYGVKD. The CDR3 region has the DNA TGTGCCATCAGTGAAGGGGGCGTTAATCAGCCCCAGCATTTT. It is translated as CAISEGGVNQPQHF.